This T cell receptor (beta chain) was recovered during a study of vaccination and CD4 T cells after COVID-19. Details on this clonotype: Antigen: not known.

Documented treatment: 10-day PBMC culture with coronavirus spike peptide pools or control peptides (ViraFEST assay). Per well, some 2.2 million PBMCs were cultured in the presence of approximately 10 IU/ml IL-2 and around 9.5 ug/ml peptide pools. An Oncomine TCR Beta short-read assay was used to sequence the DNA from cultured CD4+ T cells. TCRdb redid the calling of the PCR reads with MiXCR, one entry per CDR3 protein. The repertoire holds approximately 17,000 distinct CDR3 sequences, with around 60% as singletons. The CDR3 loop spans 13 amino acids. Trimming cost V 4 bases and J 11 bases, with 17 bases left between them. Germline lookup yields CDR1 SGHNT and CDR2 YENEEA.

This sequence was found in a human donor who had recovered from COVID-19. The specimen sequenced was CD4+ T cells from blood, cultured in vitro. The V call is TRBV11-3, the J call TRBJ1-1; the D gene is possibly TRBD1 (6 bases). The CDR3 region is CASSSAPGRGAFF. CDR3 DNA: TGTGCCAGCAGCTCCGCTCCTGGCAGGGGTGCTTTCTTT.